The 22 T cell receptor beta chains given below trace back to one sample, sequenced in a study of T cell changes during pregnancy in multiple sclerosis. TCRdb keeps only in-frame clones here, not all; method: immunoSEQ multiplex PCR. Of some 120,000 clones in the sample, 95% to 98% are singletons; the top ten hold 0.4% to 0.5%. The sequencing here drew on peripheral blood, taken after pregnancy. These receptors all stem from a female donor with multiple sclerosis, enrolled in a pregnancy study.

The gene calls are TRBV4-1 and TRBJ2-5, with D possibly TRBD2 on 5 matching bases. CDR1 and CDR2 from the germline V gene are MGHRA and YSYEKL. V dropped 3 bases and J dropped 1 base, with 12 bases sitting between them. The CDR3 covers 15 residues. The CDR3 sequence is CASSQEVGRQETQYF. The CDR3, as DNA: TGCGCCAGCAGCCAGGAGGTTGGTCGCCAAGAGACCCAGTACTTC.

The rearrangement links TRBV7-8 to TRBJ2-1, with 7 bases matching TRBD1. The CDR3 covers 13 residues. Germline-derived CDR1 and CDR2 are SGHVS and FQNEAQ. Trimming removed 4 bases from V and 9 bases from J; junction bases left unmatched: 6. The CDR3 DNA reads TGTGCCAGCAGCTCTCAACAGGGGAGTGAGCAGTTCTTC. Amino acid sequence: CASSSQQGSEQFF.

This clone appeared a single time. The chain has TRBV2 and TRBJ2-2, with a tentative D call TRBD1 (5 bases). Germline V gives CDR1 SNHLY, CDR2 FYNNEI. Trimming cost V 7 bases and J 5 bases, with 11 bases left between them. This CDR3 spans 13 amino acids. CDR3 sequence (DNA): TGTGCCAGCACAGGGTTGGCTACCGGGGAGCTGTTTTTT. Its translation is CASTGLATGELFF. The whole variable domain, filled in from reference TRBV2 and TRBJ2-2, reads EPEVTQTPSHQVTQMGQEVILRCVPISNHLYFYWYRQILGQKVEFLVSFYNNEISEKSEIFDDQFSVERPDGSNFTLKIRSTKLEDSAMYFCASTGLATGELFFGEGSRLTVL.

V is TRBV4-2 and J is TRBJ1-4, with 9 bases fitting TRBD1. From germline, CDR1 is LGHNA and CDR2 YNFKEQ. This CDR3 is built from 16 residues. V lost 1 base to trimming and J lost 7 bases; unmatched junction nucleotides: 7. In DNA form, the CDR3 reads TGTGCCAGCAGCCAAGGTACAGGGGGCGAGATTGAAAAACTGTTTTTT. Its protein is CASSQGTGGEIEKLFF.

The chain has TRBV18 and TRBJ1-2; D ambiguous. Trimming took off 6 bases at V and 4 bases at J, with 18 bases between the two ends. CDR3 length: 15 residues. Germline V gene data show CDR1 as KGHSH and CDR2 as LQKENI. CDR3 coding DNA: TGTGCCAGCTCTCCTCCCGTTTCCACTTTCTATGGCTACACCTTC. This codes for CASSPPVSTFYGYTF. Filled out from reference TRBV18 and TRBJ1-2, the complete variable domain reads NAGVMQNPRHLVRRRGQEARLRCSPMKGHSHVYWYRQLPEEGLKFMVYLQKENIIDESGMPKERFSAEFPKEGPSILRIQQVVRGDSAAYFCASSPPVSTFYGYTFGSGTRLTVV.

This clone was detected once. This chain uses TRBV4-1 with TRBJ2-3; no clear D gene. The germline V gene has CDR1 MGHRA and CDR2 YSYEKL. Trimming pared 1 base from V and 2 bases from J, leaving 7 bases between. The CDR3 has 14 residues. The CDR3 DNA follows: TGCGCCAGCAGCCAAGTTGCGGTCACAGATACGCAGTATTTT. Translating gives CASSQVAVTDTQYF.

This rearrangement joins TRBV5-6 to TRBJ1-2; 9 nucleotides align to TRBD1. The CDR3 sequence is 13 residues long. Germline CDR1 is SGHDT and CDR2 is YYEEEE. V was pared by 2 bases and J by 5 bases, with 1 base of the junction left unmatched. The CDR3 spells CASSLGTGYGYTF. The CDR3 coding sequence is TGTGCCAGCAGCTTAGGGACAGGGTATGGCTACACCTTC.

The V call is TRBV7-2, the J call TRBJ2-3, with 9 nucleotides matching TRBD2. In germline, CDR1 is SGHTA, CDR2 FQGNSA. V shed 1 base, J shed 4 bases, and the junction held 12 bases outside the gene matches. This CDR3 spans 18 amino acids. The CDR3 DNA is TGTGCCAGCAGCTTAGTGCCTACGACTAGCGGAAGTTCAGATACGCAGTATTTT. Its translation: CASSLVPTTSGSSDTQYF.

The chain has TRBV10-3 and TRBJ2-1; 12 bases align to TRBD2. Germline V CDR1 and CDR2: ENHRY, SYGVKD. The length of the CDR3 is 15 residues. The J segment lost 6 bases and the V segment lost 11 bases, leaving 11 bases of the junction unmatched. CDR3 nucleotide sequence: TGTGCCTCAACCGAACGACTAGCGGGAGCCAATGAGCAGTTCTTC. It encodes CASTERLAGANEQFF.

This clone has only one observation. The V gene is TRBV29-1, the J gene TRBJ1-3; the D is unclear. The length of the CDR3 is 13 residues. Germline values: CDR1 SQVTM, CDR2 ANQGSEA. V was shortened by 5 bases and J by 1 base, with 9 bases between the two germline ends. In nucleotides, the CDR3 is TGCAGCGTTTTAAAGACATCTGGAAACACCATATATTTT. Translation gives CSVLKTSGNTIYF. The full variable domain, in which reference TRBV29-1 and TRBJ1-3 provide the parts outside the CDR3, is SAVISQKPSRDICQRGTSLTIQCQVDSQVTMMFWYRQQPGQSLTLIATANQGSEATYESGFVIDKFPISRPNLTFSTLTVSNMSPEDSSIYLCSVLKTSGNTIYFGEGSWLTVV.

Concerning this clone itself: One junction end disagrees with the germline gene, perhaps due to a read error. This chain connects TRBV5-4 to TRBJ2-3, with 9 positions matching TRBD2. The CDR3 contains 17 residues. The germline gives CDR1 SGHNT, CDR2 YYREEE (reference sequence). The CDR3 region is CASRLGGGRAPTDTQYF. Here the CDR3 DNA reads TGTGCCAGCAGATTGGGGGGCGGGAGGGCCCCCACAGATACGCAGTATTTT. The full variable domain, rest sourced from reference TRBV5-4 and TRBJ2-3, is ETGVTQSPTHLIKTRGQQVTLRCSSQSGHNTVSWYQQALGQGPQFIFQYYREEENGRGNFPPRFSGLQFPNYSSELNVNALELDDSALYLCASRLGGGRAPTDTQYFGPGTRLTVL.

The rearrangement links TRBV28 to TRBJ2-7, with D possibly being TRBD2 (6 bases). Deletions cut 5 bases from V and 0 bases from J, with 8 bases between. Germline CDR1 and CDR2: MDHEN and SYDVKM. The CDR3 runs 13 residues. The CDR3 sequence is CASSGEVSYEQYF. In DNA, the CDR3 is TGTGCCAGCAGTGGGGAGGTCTCCTACGAGCAGTACTTC. Combining the CDR3 with reference TRBV28 and TRBJ2-7 gives the whole variable domain DVKVTQSSRYLVKRTGEKVFLECVQDMDHENMFWYRQDPGLGLRLIYFSYDVKMKEKGDIPEGYSVSREKKERFSLILESASTNQTSMYLCASSGEVSYEQYFGPGTRLTVT.

The chain is built from TRBV5-1 and TRBJ2-7, with a weak D call TRBD1 (5 bases). This CDR3 region has 15 residues. Trimming took off 0 bases at V and 5 bases at J, with 15 bases between the two ends. Per the germline V gene, CDR1 is SGHRS and CDR2 is YFSETQ. Written as DNA, the CDR3 is TGCGCCAGCAGCTTGGGGGCAGGGCGTAAAGACGAGCAGTACTTC. The encoded protein is CASSLGAGRKDEQYF.

This clone has only one observation. The chain employs TRBV9 and TRBJ2-7, with 8 bases aligning to TRBD2. The CDR3 is made up of 14 amino acids. The J segment lost 2 bases and the V segment lost 4 bases, leaving 5 bases of the junction unmatched. Germline CDR1 SGDLS, CDR2 YYNGEE. The CDR3 sequence: CASSRSGITYEQYF. Here the CDR3 DNA reads TGTGCCAGCAGCCGTAGCGGGATTACCTACGAGCAGTACTTC.

This sequence joins TRBV9 and TRBJ2-7; TRBD1 matches 12 bases. The V gene end was trimmed by 0 bases and the J gene end by 2 bases; junction bases not matched to a gene: 6. The CDR3 spans 17 residues. CDR1 and CDR2 (germline): SGDLS, YYNGEE. The CDR3 is CASSVGAGTGGPYEQYF. The CDR3 DNA is TGTGCCAGCAGCGTAGGGGCCGGGACAGGGGGCCCCTACGAGCAGTACTTC.

The chain combines TRBV30 with TRBJ2-2; 11 nucleotides align to TRBD1. The CDR3 length is 16 residues. The V gene end was trimmed by 2 bases and the J gene end by 5 bases; junction bases not matched to a gene: 7. Looked up from germline, CDR1 is GTSNPN and CDR2 is SVGIG (reference sequence). The CDR3 DNA follows: TGTGCCTGGAGTCCCAGGACAGGGGGCAGAACCGGGGAGCTGTTTTTT. As protein: CAWSPRTGGRTGELFF.

The chain carries TRBV27 and TRBJ2-1; 15 nucleotides align to TRBD2. Germline CDR1 and CDR2: MNHEY and SMNVEV (reference sequence). V trimming: 5 bases; J trimming: 8 bases; junction bases outside the gene matches: 10. CDR3 length: 17 amino acids. Here the CDR3 reads CASSLLRWTSGRDEQFF. The CDR3 nucleotides are TGTGCCAGCAGTCTCCTGCGGTGGACTAGCGGGAGGGATGAGCAGTTCTTC.

The V gene is TRBV29-1, the J gene TRBJ2-3; D remains ambiguous. The germline gives CDR1 SQVTM, CDR2 ANQGSEA. CDR3 length: 15 residues. V was trimmed by 0 bases and J by 0 bases, leaving 10 bases between them. CDR3 in amino acids: CSVEEMGQSTDTQYF. CDR3 bases: TGCAGCGTTGAAGAGATGGGCCAGAGCACAGATACGCAGTATTTT.

J is TRBJ2-1 and V is TRBV19; D possibly corresponds to TRBD1 (6 bases). V shed 4 bases and J shed 0 bases, with 13 bases lying between them. Germline V lookup: CDR1 LNHDA, CDR2 SQIVND (reference sequence). CDR3 size: 16 residues. This CDR3 reads CASSTQGFNSYNEQFF. In nucleotides, the CDR3 is TGTGCCAGTAGTACCCAGGGGTTTAACTCCTACAATGAGCAGTTCTTC.

J is TRBJ1-2 and V is TRBV7-9; tentative D call: TRBD1 (6 bases). The ends were cut back, 5 bases at V and 4 bases at J, with 11 bases in the middle. CDR3 size: 13 residues. In germline, CDR1 is SEHNR, CDR2 FQNEAQ (reference sequence). The CDR3: CASSHDRTYGYTF. CDR3 coding DNA: TGTGCCAGCAGCCACGACAGGACCTATGGCTACACCTTC.

This clone appeared once. V usage is TRBV6-6 and J usage is TRBJ2-1, with D perhaps matching TRBD2 (6 bases). Per the germline V gene, CDR1 is MNHNY and CDR2 is SVGAGI (reference sequence). This CDR3 is 11 amino acids long. V shed 10 bases and J shed 7 bases, with 11 bases lying between them. CDR3 in amino acids: CAIEAGNEQFF. In DNA, the CDR3 is TGTGCCATCGAGGCGGGGAATGAGCAGTTCTTC.

The chain is built from TRBV28 and TRBJ1-1; TRBD1 matches 9 bases. The V gene's germline CDR1 is MDHEN and CDR2 SYDVKM. Trimming cost V 6 bases and J 0 bases; bases outside gene matches: 11. The CDR3 has 17 amino acids. The CDR3 nucleotides are TGTGCCAGCAGACCCTCTCAGACAGGGGGAATGAACACTGAAGCTTTCTTT. It yields the protein CASRPSQTGGMNTEAFF.